This is a list of T cell receptor beta chains from one sample in a study of yellow fever vaccine responses in identical twins. Via MiXCR, TCRdb re-called the RT-PCR reads, giving one row per CDR3 protein. Among approximately 16,000 distinct CDR3 sequences listed, around 80% were seen once. The specimen was T cells from blood (PBMCs), unsorted or a sorted subset (not recorded which), collected before or after yellow fever vaccination (not recorded which). The receptors originated from a young woman who received the yellow fever vaccine. The conserved cysteine and the conserved F or W are not part of the CDR3 here. Each record gives: J gene, V gene, CDR3 protein.

TRBJ2-7,TRBV29-1,SVEASGLSYEQY
TRBJ2-7,TRBV15,ATSRGDPFYEQY
TRBJ2-7,TRBV20-1,SAGLAGMALEQY
TRBJ2-5,TRBV3-1,ASSHRDRGPETQY
TRBJ2-3,TRBV29-1,SVESGTGGTDTQY
TRBJ2-3,TRBV5-5,ASSSAGTGTTDTQY
TRBJ2-7,TRBV7-2,ASSLTSGPYEQY
TRBJ2-7,TRBV5-1,ASSLSRGKEQY
TRBJ2-1,TRBV9,ASSVAGKSEQF
TRBJ2-7,TRBV6-4,ASRDFSISDEQY
TRBJ2-7,TRBV3-1,ASSQLNMYSYEQY
TRBJ2-1,TRBV5-2,ASNSQGTRKQF
TRBJ2-1,TRBV11-2,ANSSQTSGSNNEQF
TRBJ2-1,TRBV12-3/TRBV12-4,ASRGTGEHNEQF
TRBJ1-2,TRBV4-1,ASSQDTGTGDGYT
TRBJ2-3,TRBV7-9,ASSPSGGASDTQY
TRBJ2-3,TRBV5-6,ASSLAVTSGRQDTQY
TRBJ2-7,TRBV13,ASTVSAVSYEQY
TRBJ2-1,TRBV11-2,ASSLRPENNEQF
TRBJ2-1,TRBV29-1,SVEGPAGGQGEQF
TRBJ2-5,TRBV23-1,ASSHGLVQETQY
TRBJ2-3,TRBV11-1,ASSLGEGDTDTQY
TRBJ2-7,TRBV28,ASTYRGLVYEQY
TRBJ2-1,TRBV7-3,ASSGWDSYNEQF
TRBJ2-7,TRBV29-1,SVGHQQGGEQY
TRBJ2-4,TRBV2,ASTSRLGKNIQY
TRBJ1-1,TRBV5-1,ASSPGVVRKTEAF
TRBJ2-7,TRBV11-3,ASSARTQGYAQY
TRBJ1-2,TRBV12-3/TRBV12-4,ASSGDRVNGYT
TRBJ2-1,TRBV14,ASSPSRVLDEQF
TRBJ2-7,TRBV12-3/TRBV12-4,ASSFNRREQY
TRBJ2-5,TRBV24-1,ATSDFGTTETQY
TRBJ2-1,TRBV5-6,ASSFRTGRFYEQF
TRBJ2-5,TRBV11-3,ASSFVQETQY
TRBJ2-7,TRBV7-9,ASSLVGYEQY
TRBJ2-1,TRBV7-6,ASSLENEQF
TRBJ2-7,TRBV11-3,ASSLGYRGQNEQY
TRBJ2-7,TRBV11-1,ASSLELGRADLYEQY
TRBJ2-7,TRBV7-2,ASSLNYEQY
TRBJ2-1,TRBV29-1,SVGLAGRDEQF
TRBJ2-5,TRBV19,ASRSTSYQETQY
TRBJ2-7,TRBV29-1,SVEEGKGYEQY
TRBJ2-7,TRBV30,AWSVGGADSYEQY